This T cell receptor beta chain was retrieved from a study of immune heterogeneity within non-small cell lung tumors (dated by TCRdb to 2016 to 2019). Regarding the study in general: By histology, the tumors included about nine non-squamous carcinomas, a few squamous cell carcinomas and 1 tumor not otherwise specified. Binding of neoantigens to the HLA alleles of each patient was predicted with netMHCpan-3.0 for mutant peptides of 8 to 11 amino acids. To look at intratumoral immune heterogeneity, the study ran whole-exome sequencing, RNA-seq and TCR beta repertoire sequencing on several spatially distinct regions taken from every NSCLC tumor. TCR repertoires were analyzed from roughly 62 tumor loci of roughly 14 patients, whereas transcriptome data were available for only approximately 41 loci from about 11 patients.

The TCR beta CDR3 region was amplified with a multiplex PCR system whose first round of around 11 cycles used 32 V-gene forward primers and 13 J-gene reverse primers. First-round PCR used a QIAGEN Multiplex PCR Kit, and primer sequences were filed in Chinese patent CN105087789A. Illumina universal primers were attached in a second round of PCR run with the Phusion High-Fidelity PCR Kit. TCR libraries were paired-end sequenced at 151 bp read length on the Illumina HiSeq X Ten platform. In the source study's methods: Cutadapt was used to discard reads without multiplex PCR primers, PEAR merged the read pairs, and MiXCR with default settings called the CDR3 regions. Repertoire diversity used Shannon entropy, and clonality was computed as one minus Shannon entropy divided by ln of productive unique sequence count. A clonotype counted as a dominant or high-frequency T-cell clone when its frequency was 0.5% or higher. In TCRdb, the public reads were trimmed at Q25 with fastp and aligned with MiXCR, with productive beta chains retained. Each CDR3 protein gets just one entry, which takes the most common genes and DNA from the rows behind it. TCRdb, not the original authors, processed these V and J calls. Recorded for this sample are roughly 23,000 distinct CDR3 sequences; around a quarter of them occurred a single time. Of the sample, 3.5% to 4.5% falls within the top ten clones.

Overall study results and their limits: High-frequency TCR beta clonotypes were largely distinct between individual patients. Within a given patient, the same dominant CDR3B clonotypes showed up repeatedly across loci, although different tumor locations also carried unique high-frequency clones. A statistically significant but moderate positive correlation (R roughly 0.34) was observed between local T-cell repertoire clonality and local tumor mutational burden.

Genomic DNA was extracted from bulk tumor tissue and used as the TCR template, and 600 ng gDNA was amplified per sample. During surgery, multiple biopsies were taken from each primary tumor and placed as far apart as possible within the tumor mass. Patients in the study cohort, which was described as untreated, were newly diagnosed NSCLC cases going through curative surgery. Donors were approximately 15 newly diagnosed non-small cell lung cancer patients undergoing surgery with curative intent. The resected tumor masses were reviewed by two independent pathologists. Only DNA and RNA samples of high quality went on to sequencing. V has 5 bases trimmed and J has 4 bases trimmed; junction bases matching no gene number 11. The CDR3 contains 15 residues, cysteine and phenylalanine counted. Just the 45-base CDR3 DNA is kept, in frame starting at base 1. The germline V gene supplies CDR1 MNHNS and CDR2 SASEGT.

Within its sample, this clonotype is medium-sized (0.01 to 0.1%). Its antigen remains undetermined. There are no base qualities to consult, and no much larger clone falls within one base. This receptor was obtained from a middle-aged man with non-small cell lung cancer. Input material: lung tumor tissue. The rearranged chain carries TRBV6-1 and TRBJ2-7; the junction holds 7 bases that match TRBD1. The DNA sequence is TGTGCCAGCAGTCCGCTAAGACAGGGTTGGTACGAGCAGTACTTC. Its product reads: CASSPLRQGWYEQYF.